What follows are 26 T cell receptor beta chains derived from one specimen sequenced in a study of T-cell memory formation after mild COVID-19. Using its own MiXCR run on the 5' RACE reads, TCRdb lists one record per CDR3 protein. Seen here are 110,000 to 150,000 distinct CDR3 sequences, 25% observed once, and the top ten hold approximately 25%. Sequencing input: PBMCs or a T cell subset sorted from them (not recorded which). These receptors all stem from an adult woman who had mild COVID-19 (a few samples of this study predate the infection). Cell type and time point are not known.

CDR3 nucleotide sequence: TGTGCCAGCAGTGCAGTTAACAATGAGCAGTTCTTC. This translates into CASSAVNNEQFF. The rearrangement uses TRBV12-3 or TRBV12-4 and TRBJ2-1; the D is unclear. Trimming cost V 5 bases and J 5 bases, with 7 bases left between them. The CDR3 covers 12 residues.

The V call is TRBV13, the J call TRBJ1-5, with 8 bases that match TRBD1. CDR3 size: 16 residues. Germline CDR1 is PRHDT and CDR2 is FYEKMQ (reference sequence). V gave up 5 bases and J gave up 5 bases; unmatched junction bases: 11. As DNA, the CDR3 is TGTGCCAGCAGCAAACGGATGGGACAGGCCGATCAGCCCCAGCATTTT. This translates into CASSKRMGQADQPQHF.

This clonotype was seen a few times. The chain is built from TRBV2 and TRBJ2-3; 7 nucleotides agree with TRBD1. The CDR3 contains 15 residues. The germline CDR1 and CDR2 sequences are SNHLY and FYNNEI. V was clipped by 9 bases and J by 0 bases; unmatched bases: 9. As DNA, the CDR3 is TGTGCCAGTATAATCGGGACAGCTAGCACAGATACGCAGTATTTT. Amino acid sequence: CASIIGTASTDTQYF.

This rearrangement joins TRBV5-1 to TRBJ2-5; 9 bases are shared with TRBD2. This CDR3 comprises 15 residues. Germline V lookup: CDR1 SGHRS, CDR2 YFSETQ. Germline trimming cut 3 bases from V and 1 base from J; bases unmatched to any gene: 4. CDR3 protein: CASSSYSGGQETQYF. CDR3 in DNA: TGCGCCAGCAGCTCTTATAGCGGGGGCCAAGAGACCCAGTACTTC.

Only a few counts were recorded for this clonotype. The chain has TRBV7-2 and TRBJ2-7; 9 bases fit TRBD2. The trim removed 2 bases at V and 3 bases at J, leaving 11 bases unmatched. This CDR3 spans 17 amino acids. CDR1 and CDR2 from the germline V gene are SGHTA and FQGNSA. Here the CDR3 DNA reads TGTGCCAGCAGCTTACTAGCGGGGTTCGCTTCCGGCTACGAGCAGTACTTC. Translating it yields CASSLLAGFASGYEQYF.

The chain is built from TRBV4-1 and TRBJ2-5; 8 nucleotides align to TRBD2. Germline loops: CDR1 MGHRA, CDR2 YSYEKL. V gave up 5 bases and J gave up 4 bases; unmatched junction bases: 21. The CDR3 is 19 residues long. The CDR3 coding sequence is TGCGCCAGCAGCAACAGCCAGCTACGAGGGAGCGGGAGCTCAGAGACCCAGTACTTC. This translates into CASSNSQLRGSGSSETQYF.

The rearrangement uses TRBV7-9 and TRBJ2-1; possibly TRBD2 for D (7 bases). The CDR3 consists of 14 residues. Germline loops: CDR1 SEHNR, CDR2 FQNEAQ (reference sequence). The V end was cut by 6 bases, the J end by 5 bases, with 14 bases between. CDR3 in amino acids: CASRRGGRHNEQFF. The CDR3 DNA follows: TGTGCCAGCAGGAGGGGGGGCAGGCACAATGAGCAGTTCTTC.

The chain is built from TRBV4-1 and TRBJ2-7, with 8 bases aligning to TRBD2. The CDR3 spans 15 residues. From germline, CDR1 is MGHRA and CDR2 YSYEKL. Trimming took 2 bases from V and 6 from J; bases not matched to a gene: 9. This CDR3 reads CASSQWIGGASEQYF. In nucleotides, the CDR3 is TGCGCCAGCAGCCAATGGATCGGGGGGGCCTCCGAGCAGTACTTC.

This clonotype was detected only a few times. CDR3 in amino acids: CASSEEAGQGYEQYF. The CDR3 DNA follows: TGTGCCAGCAGTGAAGAGGCGGGACAGGGGTACGAGCAGTACTTC. The chain is built from TRBV12-3 or TRBV12-4 and TRBJ2-7, with 10 bases identical to TRBD1. V dropped 5 bases and J dropped 4; count of bases not matched to a gene: 8. The CDR3 is made up of 15 amino acids.

The chain recombines TRBV9 with TRBJ1-1; no clear D. The CDR3 extends over 13 amino acids. Trimming cost V 1 base and J 7 bases, with 11 bases left between them. CDR1 SGDLS and CDR2 YYNGEE come from the germline V gene. CDR3 DNA: TGTGCCAGCAGCGTAATTAGGGAAGGTGAAGCTTTCTTT. This gives the protein CASSVIREGEAFF.

This clonotype was seen only a few times. The chain links TRBV21-1 to TRBJ2-1; the D call TRBD1 from the table was never checked on the DNA. TRBV21-1 is a documented pseudogene. The CDR3 contains 14 residues. Written as DNA, the CDR3 is TGTGCCAGTTTAGGACAGGGATCCTACAATGAGCAGTTCTTC. It translates to CASLGQGSYNEQFF.

The rearrangement joins TRBV20-1 to TRBJ1-1, with D unresolved. Trimming shortened V by 0 bases and J by 6 bases, and 11 bases separated the two germline ends. In germline, CDR1 is DFQATT, CDR2 SNEGSKA (reference sequence). This CDR3 is built from 13 residues. In nucleotides, the CDR3 is TGCAGTGCTAGAGATTTTTTGAGCCCTGAAGCTTTCTTT. Translating it yields CSARDFLSPEAFF.

Only a few counts were recorded for this clonotype. This chain links TRBV27 with TRBJ1-1, with TRBD1 as a possible D gene (5 bases). The germline V gene has CDR1 MNHEY and CDR2 SMNVEV (reference sequence). This CDR3 is 15 amino acids long. V lost 0 bases and J 2 bases, leaving 10 bases between the germline ends. Written as DNA, the CDR3 is TGTGCCAGCAGTTTATCTCCTACAGGAAACACTGAAGCTTTCTTT. Translated: CASSLSPTGNTEAFF.

This clonotype has just a few counts. The chain links TRBV28 to TRBJ2-2; D perhaps matches TRBD1 (6 bases). V lost 2 bases, J lost 4 bases, and 11 bases lay in between. The CDR3 is 15 amino acids. Germline CDR1 and CDR2: MDHEN and SYDVKM. This CDR3 reads CASSLPGVVTGELFF. Written as DNA, the CDR3 is TGTGCCAGCAGTTTACCAGGGGTGGTCACCGGGGAGCTGTTTTTT. The full variable domain, rest sourced from reference TRBV28 and TRBJ2-2, is DVKVTQSSRYLVKRTGEKVFLECVQDMDHENMFWYRQDPGLGLRLIYFSYDVKMKEKGDIPEGYSVSREKKERFSLILESASTNQTSMYLCASSLPGVVTGELFFGEGSRLTVL.

This clonotype has more than one count but fewer than ten. V gene TRBV11-2 combines with J gene TRBJ1-4, with unresolved D. Trimming cost V 8 bases and J 2 bases, with 9 bases left between them. CDR3 length: 13 residues. From germline, CDR1 is SGHAT and CDR2 FQNNGV. CDR3 nucleotide sequence: TGTGCCAGCGGGGAGGGCACTAATGAAAAACTGTTTTTT. This sequence encodes CASGEGTNEKLFF.

The gene calls are TRBV24-1 and TRBJ1-1; D not certain. The CDR3 spans 12 residues. Trimming pared 1 base from V and 11 bases from J, leaving 10 bases between. CDR1 is KGHDR, CDR2 SFDVKD, per germline. CDR3 sequence: CATSDFMGFAFF. The CDR3 DNA sequence: TGTGCCACCAGTGATTTTATGGGGTTTGCTTTCTTT.

This chain links TRBV29-1 with TRBJ1-2; D call uncertain. V shed 6 bases and J shed 8 bases, with 13 bases lying between them. Germline V lookup: CDR1 SQVTM, CDR2 ANQGSEA. The CDR3 is 11 amino acids. CDR3 sequence: CSVRPPGGYTF. The CDR3 DNA reads as TGCAGCGTGAGACCACCGGGAGGCTACACCTTC.

This clonotype was seen a single time. The chain joins TRBV5-1 to TRBJ2-7, with TRBD2 identical over 9 bases. The CDR3 has 14 residues. Germline CDR1 is SGHRS and CDR2 is YFSETQ. V shed 8 bases, J shed 3 bases, and the junction held 9 bases outside the gene matches. The CDR3: CASRIAGVGYEQYF. The DNA of the CDR3 is TGCGCCAGTCGCATAGCGGGAGTAGGCTACGAGCAGTACTTC. Variable domain in full (rest from reference TRBV5-1 and TRBJ2-7): KAGVTQTPRYLIKTRGQQVTLSCSPISGHRSVSWYQQTPGQGLQFLFEYFSETQRNKGNFPGRFSGRQFSNSRSEMNVSTLELGDSALYLCASRIAGVGYEQYFGPGTRLTVT.

The sample holds a few counts of this clonotype. Here the CDR3 reads CASSLGADDEQFF. Written as DNA, the CDR3 is TGTGCCAGCAGTTTGGGGGCCGACGATGAGCAGTTCTTC. This chain connects TRBV12-3 or TRBV12-4 to TRBJ2-1; TRBD1 might be the D (6 bases). The CDR3 length is 13 residues. Trimming cost V 3 bases and J 8 bases, with 11 bases left between them.

This clonotype was observed a handful of times. The V call is TRBV4-3, the J call TRBJ2-2, with a weak D call TRBD1 (6 bases). V was trimmed by 1 base and J by 9 bases, leaving 15 bases between them. The V gene's germline CDR1 is LGHNA and CDR2 YSLEER. The CDR3 extends over 15 amino acids. CDR3 sequence reads: CASSQGTSWDRELFF. Here the CDR3 DNA reads TGCGCCAGCAGCCAAGGGACTTCGTGGGACAGGGAGCTGTTTTTT.

The gene calls are TRBV30 and TRBJ2-1, with D unresolved. This CDR3 is built from 11 residues. Germline CDR1 and CDR2: GTSNPN and SVGIG (reference sequence). Trimming cost V 5 bases and J 2 bases, with 4 bases left between them. The CDR3 sequence is CAWDTYNEQFF. In DNA, the CDR3 is TGTGCCTGGGATACCTACAATGAGCAGTTCTTC.

This clonotype showed up just a few times. This chain uses TRBV13 with TRBJ2-7; D is perhaps TRBD1 (6 bases). V was shortened by 5 bases and J by 9 bases, with 11 bases between the two germline ends. There are 11 residues in the CDR3. CDR1 is PRHDT, CDR2 FYEKMQ, per germline (reference sequence). The CDR3 spells CASSAQGRQYF. The CDR3 DNA follows: TGTGCCAGCAGCGCGCAGGGGAGGCAGTACTTC.

V is TRBV9 and J is TRBJ2-7, with unresolved D. Germline assignment: CDR1 SGDLS and CDR2 YYNGEE. The CDR3 loop spans 16 amino acids. Trimming left V 3 bases short and J 0 bases short, with 16 bases between. The CDR3 sequence is CASSGLGRTSSYEQYF. The DNA for the CDR3 is TGTGCCAGCAGCGGATTAGGACGGACCAGCTCCTACGAGCAGTACTTC.

This chain uses TRBV11-2 with TRBJ2-1; no reliable D call. V gave up 4 bases and J gave up 10 bases, with 11 bases separating them. This CDR3 spans 12 amino acids. Germline V gives CDR1 SGHAT, CDR2 FQNNGV. CDR3 sequence: CASSSLVGEQFF. The CDR3 nucleotides read TGTGCCAGCAGCTCCCTGGTCGGCGAGCAGTTCTTC.

The CDR3 DNA reads as TGTGCCAGCAGTTTCCTGGGGGCTAGCGGTCACGATCAAGAGACCCAGTACTTC. This translates into CASSFLGASGHDQETQYF. The J gene is TRBJ2-5, the V gene TRBV27, with a weak D call TRBD2 (7 bases). The germline V gene encodes CDR1 MNHEY and CDR2 SMNVEV (reference sequence). Trimming took off 3 bases at V and 2 bases at J, with 22 bases between the two ends. The CDR3 sequence is 18 residues long.

The chain links TRBV24-1 to TRBJ2-2, with no clear D. V lost 3 bases and J lost 1, with 8 bases in between. Germline-derived CDR1 and CDR2 are KGHDR and SFDVKD. The CDR3 length is 15 residues. CDR3 in DNA: TGTGCCACCAGTGATCTGGCCGAGAACACCGGGGAGCTGTTTTTT. Protein: CATSDLAENTGELFF.